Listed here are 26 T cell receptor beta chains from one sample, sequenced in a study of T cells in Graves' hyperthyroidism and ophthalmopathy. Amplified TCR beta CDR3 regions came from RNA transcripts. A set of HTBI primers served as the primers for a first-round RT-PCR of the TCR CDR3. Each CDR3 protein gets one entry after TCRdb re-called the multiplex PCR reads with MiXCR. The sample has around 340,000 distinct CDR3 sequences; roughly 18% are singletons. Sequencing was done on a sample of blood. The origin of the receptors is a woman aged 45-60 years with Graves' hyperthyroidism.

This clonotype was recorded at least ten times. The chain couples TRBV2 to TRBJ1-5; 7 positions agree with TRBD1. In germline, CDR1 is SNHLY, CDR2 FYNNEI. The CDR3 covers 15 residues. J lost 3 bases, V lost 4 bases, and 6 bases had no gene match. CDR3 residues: CASSAHGTVNQPQHF. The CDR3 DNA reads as TGTGCCAGCAGTGCCCACGGGACAGTCAATCAGCCCCAGCATTTT.

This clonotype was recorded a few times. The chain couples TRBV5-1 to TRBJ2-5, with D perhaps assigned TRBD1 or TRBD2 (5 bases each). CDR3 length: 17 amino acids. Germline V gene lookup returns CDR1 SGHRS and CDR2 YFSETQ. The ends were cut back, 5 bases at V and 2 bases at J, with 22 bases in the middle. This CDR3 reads CASRIGAGNVGQETQYF. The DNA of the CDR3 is TGCGCCAGCAGAATCGGGGCAGGGAACGTAGGGCAAGAGACCCAGTACTTC.

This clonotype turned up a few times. The CDR3 sequence: CATSRDYSAGEVNWNEQFF. The CDR3 nucleotides are TGTGCCACCAGCAGAGATTACTCGGCGGGTGAAGTTAATTGGAATGAGCAGTTCTTC. This chain joins TRBV15 and TRBJ2-1, with D perhaps matching TRBD2 (5 bases). Germline CDR1 LNHNV, CDR2 YYDKDF (reference sequence). The CDR3 has 19 residues. Trimming left V 0 bases short and J 7 bases short, with 25 bases between.

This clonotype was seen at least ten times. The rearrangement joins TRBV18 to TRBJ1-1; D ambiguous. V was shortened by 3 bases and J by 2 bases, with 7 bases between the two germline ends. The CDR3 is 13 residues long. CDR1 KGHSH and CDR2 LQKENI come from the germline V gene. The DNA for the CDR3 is TGTGCCAGCTCACCCCAGGTTAACACTGAAGCTTTCTTT. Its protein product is CASSPQVNTEAFF.

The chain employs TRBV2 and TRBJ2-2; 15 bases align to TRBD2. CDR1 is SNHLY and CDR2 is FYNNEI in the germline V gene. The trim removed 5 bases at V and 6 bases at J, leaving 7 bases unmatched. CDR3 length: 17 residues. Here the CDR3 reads CASSPRTSGRAPGELFF. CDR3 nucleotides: TGTGCCAGCAGTCCACGGACTAGCGGGAGGGCCCCCGGGGAGCTGTTTTTT.

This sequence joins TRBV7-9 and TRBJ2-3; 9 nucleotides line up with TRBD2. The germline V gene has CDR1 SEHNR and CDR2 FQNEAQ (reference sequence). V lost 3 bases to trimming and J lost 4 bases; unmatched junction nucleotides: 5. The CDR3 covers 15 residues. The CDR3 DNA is TGTGCCAGCAGCTTGACGACTAGCGGATCAGATACGCAGTATTTT. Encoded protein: CASSLTTSGSDTQYF.

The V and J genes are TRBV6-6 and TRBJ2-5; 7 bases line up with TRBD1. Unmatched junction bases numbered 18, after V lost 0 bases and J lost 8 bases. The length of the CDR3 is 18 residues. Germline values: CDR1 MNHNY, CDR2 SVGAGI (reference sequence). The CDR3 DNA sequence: TGTGCCAGCAGTTACTCAACCTCCGGGACAGAGGACCCAAAAACCCAGTACTTC. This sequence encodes CASSYSTSGTEDPKTQYF.

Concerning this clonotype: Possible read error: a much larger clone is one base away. The CDR3 DNA is TGCGCCAGCAGCTCCGCGGACTCTGGAATCACCATATATTTT. It codes for CASSSADSGITIYF. The chain couples TRBV5-1 to TRBJ1-3; D is uncertain. The germline V gene has CDR1 SGHRS and CDR2 YFSETQ. This CDR3 is built from 14 residues.

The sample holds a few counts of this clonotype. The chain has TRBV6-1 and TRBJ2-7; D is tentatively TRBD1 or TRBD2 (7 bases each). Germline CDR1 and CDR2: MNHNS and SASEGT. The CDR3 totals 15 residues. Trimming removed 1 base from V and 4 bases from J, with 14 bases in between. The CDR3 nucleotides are TGTGCCAGCAGTGAAGGACAGGGAGGGGCGTACGAGCAGTACGTC. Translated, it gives CASSEGQGGAYEQYV.

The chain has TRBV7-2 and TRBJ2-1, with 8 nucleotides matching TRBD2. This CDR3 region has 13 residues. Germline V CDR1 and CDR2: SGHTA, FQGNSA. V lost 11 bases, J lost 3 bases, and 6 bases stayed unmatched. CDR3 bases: TGTGCCTCCCGGGGGGGCGGCTACAATGAGCAGTTCTTC. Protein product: CASRGGGYNEQFF.

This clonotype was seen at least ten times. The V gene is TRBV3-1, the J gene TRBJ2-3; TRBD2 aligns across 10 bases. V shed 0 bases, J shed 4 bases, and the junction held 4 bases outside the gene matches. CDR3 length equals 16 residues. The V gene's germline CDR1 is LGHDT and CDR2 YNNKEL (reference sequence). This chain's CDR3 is CASSQDPSGGSDTQYF. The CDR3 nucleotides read TGTGCCAGCAGCCAAGATCCTAGCGGGGGATCAGATACGCAGTATTTT.

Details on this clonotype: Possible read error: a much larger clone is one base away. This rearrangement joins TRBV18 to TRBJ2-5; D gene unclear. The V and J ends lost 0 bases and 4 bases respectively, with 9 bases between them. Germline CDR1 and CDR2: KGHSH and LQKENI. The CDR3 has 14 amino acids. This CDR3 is CASSPPSPGETQYF. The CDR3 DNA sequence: TGTGCCAGCTCACCACCCTCCCCCGGAGAGACCCAGTACTTC.

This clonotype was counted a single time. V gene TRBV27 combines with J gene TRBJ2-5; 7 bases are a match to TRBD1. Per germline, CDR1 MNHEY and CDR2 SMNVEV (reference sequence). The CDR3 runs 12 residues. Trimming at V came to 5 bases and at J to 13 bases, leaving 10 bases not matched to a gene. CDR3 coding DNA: TGTGCCAGCAGTCCACCGACAGGGTTGGGGTACTTC. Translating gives CASSPPTGLGYF.

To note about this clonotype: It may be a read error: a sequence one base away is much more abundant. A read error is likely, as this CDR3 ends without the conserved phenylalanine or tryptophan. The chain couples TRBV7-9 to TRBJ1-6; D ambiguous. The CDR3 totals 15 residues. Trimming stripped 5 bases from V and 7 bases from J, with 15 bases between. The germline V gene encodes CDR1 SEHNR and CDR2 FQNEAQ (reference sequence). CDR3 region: CASSLMDVGNSPLHL. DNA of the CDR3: TGTGCCAGCAGCCTCATGGACGTCGGGAATTCACCCCTCCACCTT.

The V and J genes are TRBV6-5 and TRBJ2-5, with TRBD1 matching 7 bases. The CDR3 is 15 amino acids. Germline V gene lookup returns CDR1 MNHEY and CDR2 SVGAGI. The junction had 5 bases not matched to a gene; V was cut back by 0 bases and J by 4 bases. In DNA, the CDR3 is TGTGCCAGCAGTTACTCGATACAGGGGAGAGAGACCCAGTACTTC. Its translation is CASSYSIQGRETQYF.

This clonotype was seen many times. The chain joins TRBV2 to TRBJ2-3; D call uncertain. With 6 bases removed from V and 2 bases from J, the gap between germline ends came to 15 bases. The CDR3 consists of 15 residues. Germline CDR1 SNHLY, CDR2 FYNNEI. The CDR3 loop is CASRQMTLNTDTQYF. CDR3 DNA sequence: TGTGCCAGCAGGCAGATGACCCTCAACACAGATACGCAGTATTTT.

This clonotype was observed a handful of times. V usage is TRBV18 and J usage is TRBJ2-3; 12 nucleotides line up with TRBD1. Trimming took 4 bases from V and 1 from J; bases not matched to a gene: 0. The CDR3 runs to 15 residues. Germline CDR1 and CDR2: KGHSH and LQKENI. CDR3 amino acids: CASSRDRGRTDTQYF. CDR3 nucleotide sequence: TGTGCCAGCTCACGGGACAGGGGGCGCACAGATACGCAGTATTTT.

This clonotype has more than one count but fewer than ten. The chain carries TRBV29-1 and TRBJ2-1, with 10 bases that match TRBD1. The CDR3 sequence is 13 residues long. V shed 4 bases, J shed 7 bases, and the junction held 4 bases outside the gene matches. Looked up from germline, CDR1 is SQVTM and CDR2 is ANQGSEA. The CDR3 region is CSVVGTGENEQFF. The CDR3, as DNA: TGCAGCGTTGTGGGGACAGGGGAAAATGAGCAGTTCTTC.

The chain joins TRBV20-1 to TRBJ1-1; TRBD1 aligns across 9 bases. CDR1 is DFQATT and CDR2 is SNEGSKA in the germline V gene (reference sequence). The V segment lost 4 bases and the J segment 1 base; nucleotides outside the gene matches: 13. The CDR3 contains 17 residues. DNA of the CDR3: TGCAGTGCTAACGACCGGGACAGGGAGGTAGGGAACACTGAAGCTTTCTTT. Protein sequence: CSANDRDREVGNTEAFF.

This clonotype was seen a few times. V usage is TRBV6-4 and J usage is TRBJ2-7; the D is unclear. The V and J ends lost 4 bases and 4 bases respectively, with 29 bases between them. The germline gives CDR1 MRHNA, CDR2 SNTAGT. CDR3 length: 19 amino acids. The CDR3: CASSAPIQGQASLEYEQYV. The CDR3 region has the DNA TGTGCCAGCAGTGCCCCGATACAAGGGCAGGCATCTCTAGAATACGAGCAGTACGTC.

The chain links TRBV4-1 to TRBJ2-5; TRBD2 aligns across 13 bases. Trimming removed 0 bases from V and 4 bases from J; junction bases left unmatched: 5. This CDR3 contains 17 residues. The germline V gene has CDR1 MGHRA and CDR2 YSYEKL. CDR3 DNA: TGCGCCAGCAGCCAAGAGAGACTAGCGGGGGGCGCAGAGACCCAGTACTTC. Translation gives CASSQERLAGGAETQYF.

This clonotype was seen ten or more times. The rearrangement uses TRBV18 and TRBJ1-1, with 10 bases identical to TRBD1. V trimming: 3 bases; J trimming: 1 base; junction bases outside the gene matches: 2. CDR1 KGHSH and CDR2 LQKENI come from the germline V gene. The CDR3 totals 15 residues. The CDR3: CASSPDRGRNTEAFF. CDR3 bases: TGTGCCAGCTCACCGGACAGGGGGAGGAACACTGAAGCTTTCTTT.

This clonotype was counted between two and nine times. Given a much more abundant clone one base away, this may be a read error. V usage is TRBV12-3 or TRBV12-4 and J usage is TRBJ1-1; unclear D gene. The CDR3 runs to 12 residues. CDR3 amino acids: CASSLSRTGAFF. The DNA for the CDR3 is TGTGCCAGCAGCCTATCAAGGACTGGAGCTTTCTTT.

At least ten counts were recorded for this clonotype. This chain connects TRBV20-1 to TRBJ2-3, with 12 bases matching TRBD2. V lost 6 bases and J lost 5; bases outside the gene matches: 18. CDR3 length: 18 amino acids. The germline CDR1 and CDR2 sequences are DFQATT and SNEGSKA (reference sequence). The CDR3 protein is CSAERTVWTSGEGDTQYF. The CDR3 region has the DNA TGCAGTGCCGAACGTACAGTGTGGACTAGCGGGGAGGGAGATACGCAGTATTTT.

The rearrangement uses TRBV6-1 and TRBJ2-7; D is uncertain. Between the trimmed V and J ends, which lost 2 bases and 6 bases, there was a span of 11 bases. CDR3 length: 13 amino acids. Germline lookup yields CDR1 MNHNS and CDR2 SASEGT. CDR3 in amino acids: CASSELWGREQYF. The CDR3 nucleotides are TGTGCCAGCAGTGAATTATGGGGTCGCGAGCAGTACTTC.

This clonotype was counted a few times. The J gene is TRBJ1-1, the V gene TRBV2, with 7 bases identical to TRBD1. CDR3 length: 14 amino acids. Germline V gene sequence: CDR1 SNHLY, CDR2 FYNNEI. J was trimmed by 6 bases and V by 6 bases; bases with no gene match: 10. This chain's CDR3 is CASSLSDRDAEAFF. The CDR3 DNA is TGTGCCAGCAGCTTATCCGACAGGGACGCTGAAGCTTTCTTT.